This T cell receptor (beta chain) was obtained from a study of cytomegalovirus exposure and HLA in healthy donors. The PCR used 60 Vbeta and 13 Jbeta primers. Measured with immunoSEQ multiplex PCR; TCRdb has only the in-frame clones, and not every one. This sample has tens of thousands of clones, with 60% to 80% found just once. Germline V gene data show CDR1 as SGHKS and CDR2 as YYEKEE (reference sequence). The CDR3 is 18 amino acids. Trimming cost V 4 bases and J 2 bases, with 22 bases left between them. This clone was observed a handful of times. The sequence was collected from a woman aged 40 to 55 in good health and CMV-seronegative. What was sequenced was PBMCs. The chain combines TRBV5-5 with TRBJ1-5; D may be TRBD1 (5 bases). This chain's CDR3 is CASSPGGGEVLGNQPQHF. CDR3 DNA: TGTGCCAGCAGCCCCGGTGGGGGGGAGGTTCTGGGCAATCAGCCCCAGCATTTT.